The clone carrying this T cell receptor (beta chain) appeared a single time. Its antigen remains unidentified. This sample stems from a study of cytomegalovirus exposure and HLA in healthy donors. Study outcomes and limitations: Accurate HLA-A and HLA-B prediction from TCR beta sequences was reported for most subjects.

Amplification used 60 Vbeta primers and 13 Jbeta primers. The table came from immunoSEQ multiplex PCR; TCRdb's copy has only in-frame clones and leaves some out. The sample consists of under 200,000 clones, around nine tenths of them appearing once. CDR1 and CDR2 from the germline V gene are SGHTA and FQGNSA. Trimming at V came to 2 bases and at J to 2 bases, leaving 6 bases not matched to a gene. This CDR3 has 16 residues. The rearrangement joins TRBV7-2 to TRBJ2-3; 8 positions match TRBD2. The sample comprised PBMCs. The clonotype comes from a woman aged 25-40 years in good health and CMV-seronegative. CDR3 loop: CASSLWAGGITDTQYF. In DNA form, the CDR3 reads TGTGCCAGCAGCTTATGGGCGGGGGGCATCACAGATACGCAGTATTTT.